Presented here are 27 T cell receptor beta chains from one specimen sequenced in a study of cytomegalovirus exposure and HLA in healthy donors. In the PCR, 60 Vbeta and 13 Jbeta primers were used. Repertoires were generated with immunoSEQ multiplex PCR, while TCRdb's copy carries only in-frame clones and drops some. The data hold approximately 170,000 clones, with over 60% observed a single time. Sequencing was done on a sample of PBMCs. Receptors originate from a girl between 5 and 17 years old in good health and CMV-seronegative.

The chain carries TRBV18 and TRBJ2-1; D possibly corresponds to TRBD2 (5 bases). The CDR3 runs 15 residues. V was pared by 0 bases and J by 5 bases, with 11 bases between. In germline, CDR1 is KGHSH, CDR2 LQKENI. The CDR3 coding sequence is TGTGCCAGCTCACCACCGCGTGCGGGTGACAATGAGCAGTTCTTC. Protein: CASSPPRAGDNEQFF.

The chain is built from TRBV6-4 and TRBJ2-2; 8 nucleotides align to TRBD2. V gave up 10 bases and J gave up 4 bases; unmatched junction bases: 5. CDR1 and CDR2 from the germline V gene are MRHNA and SNTAGT. This CDR3 is built from 13 residues. The CDR3 is CAITSGLTGELFF. The CDR3 DNA is TGTGCCATCACTAGCGGCCTCACCGGGGAGCTGTTTTTT.

A word on this clone: The sample contains more than one DNA sequence encoding this CDR3. The chain combines TRBV9 with TRBJ1-4; D may be TRBD1 (5 bases). V lost 4 bases and J lost 7, with 8 bases in between. This CDR3 has 12 amino acids. CDR1 is SGDLS, CDR2 YYNGEE, per germline. The DNA for the CDR3 is TGTGCCAGCAGCCCTAGGGGTGAAAAACTGTTTTTT. Amino acid sequence: CASSPRGEKLFF. Full variable domain (outside the CDR3, taken from reference TRBV9 and TRBJ1-4): DSGVTQTPKHLITATGQRVTLRCSPRSGDLSVYWYQQSLDQGLQFLIQYYNGEERAKGNILERFSAQQFPDLHSELNLSSLELGDSALYFCASSPRGEKLFFGSGTQLSVL.

V is TRBV4-1 and J is TRBJ1-2; 7 bases agree with TRBD1. This CDR3 is built from 14 residues. J gave up 7 bases and V 1 base, and 6 bases lay outside the gene matches. The germline gives CDR1 MGHRA, CDR2 YSYEKL. CDR3 region: CASSQVGRGTGYTF. As DNA, the CDR3 is TGCGCCAGCAGCCAAGTGGGCAGGGGGACTGGCTACACCTTC.

The chain joins TRBV9 to TRBJ2-1; 10 positions match TRBD2. The V gene's germline CDR1 is SGDLS and CDR2 YYNGEE. The CDR3 totals 18 residues. J gave up 2 bases and V 1 base, and 9 bases lay outside the gene matches. The CDR3 loop reads CASSVSPGLAWPYNEQFF. DNA for the CDR3: TGTGCCAGCAGCGTATCCCCGGGACTAGCGTGGCCCTACAATGAGCAGTTCTTC.

In its sample, this clone was seen once. The chain joins TRBV6-1 to TRBJ1-1; D might be TRBD1 (5 bases). The CDR3 totals 16 residues. Trimming removed 0 bases from V and 0 bases from J, with 11 bases in between. CDR1 and CDR2 (germline): MNHNS, SASEGT. DNA of the CDR3: TGTGCCAGCAGTGAAGCGGTTTCAGGGCTGAACACTGAAGCTTTCTTT. Protein: CASSEAVSGLNTEAFF.

This clone was detected once. The V and J genes are TRBV19 and TRBJ1-3; 10 nucleotides match TRBD1. The CDR3 runs to 18 residues. V shed 1 base and J 0 bases; nucleotides not matched to a gene: 6. The germline CDR1 and CDR2 sequences are LNHDA and SQIVND (reference sequence). The CDR3 region is CASSIVVDRGISGNTIYF. DNA for the CDR3: TGTGCCAGTAGTATAGTTGTGGACAGGGGGATCTCTGGAAACACCATATATTTT.

V and J are TRBV4-1 and TRBJ1-3; 7 positions agree with TRBD1. This CDR3 comprises 14 residues. The germline gives CDR1 MGHRA, CDR2 YSYEKL. V shed 10 bases and J 3 bases; nucleotides not matched to a gene: 9. The CDR3 loop reads CANLLGDSGNTIYF. The CDR3 nucleotides are TGCGCCAACCTCTTAGGGGACAGTGGAAACACCATATATTTT.

In this sample, this clone turned up a few times. The V gene is TRBV2, the J gene TRBJ2-5; 10 bases are a match to TRBD2. The V gene's germline CDR1 is SNHLY and CDR2 FYNNEI. With V trimmed by 0 bases and J by 5 bases, 6 bases remained unmatched. This CDR3 has 16 amino acids. The CDR3 here is CASSEALSSGGETQYF. CDR3 in DNA: TGTGCCAGCAGTGAAGCGCTGTCTAGCGGGGGTGAGACCCAGTACTTC.

A single count supports this clone. V gene TRBV6-5 combines with J gene TRBJ2-1; possibly TRBD2 for D (5 bases). This CDR3 is built from 13 residues. Germline CDR1 and CDR2: MNHEY and SVGAGI. Trimming removed 2 bases at V and 5 bases at J, with 7 bases between. DNA for the CDR3: TGTGCCAGCAGTTACGACGGGGACAATGAGCAGTTCTTC. This translates into CASSYDGDNEQFF.

This clone was counted between two and nine times. The chain is built from TRBV5-1 and TRBJ1-4; 7 positions match TRBD1. V dropped 5 bases and J dropped 8; count of bases not matched to a gene: 9. Germline V CDR1 and CDR2: SGHRS, YFSETQ. CDR3 length: 14 residues. The CDR3 protein is CASSTTGFREKLFF. The CDR3 coding sequence is TGCGCCAGCAGTACGACAGGGTTTAGAGAAAAACTGTTTTTT.

The chain is built from TRBV7-7 and TRBJ2-3; possible D gene TRBD2, 6 bases. Germline loops: CDR1 SSHAT, CDR2 FNYEAQ (reference sequence). This CDR3 is built from 14 residues. V was shortened by 3 bases and J by 2 bases, with 9 bases between the two germline ends. CDR3 coding DNA: TGTGCCAGCAGCTTGGGGGGACCCACAGATACGCAGTATTTT. Translation gives CASSLGGPTDTQYF.

V and J are TRBV6-5 and TRBJ1-2; a possible D gene is TRBD1 (6 bases). V shed 6 bases and J shed 4 bases, with 12 bases lying between them. CDR3 length equals 13 residues. Germline V CDR1 and CDR2: MNHEY, SVGAGI. The CDR3 sequence is CASSANRVYGYTF. CDR3 sequence (DNA): TGTGCCAGCAGCGCCAACAGGGTCTATGGCTACACCTTC.

This chain uses TRBV6-5 with TRBJ2-3; no definite D call. With 8 bases removed from V and 0 bases from J, the gap between germline ends came to 6 bases. This CDR3 contains 12 residues. CDR1 is MNHEY and CDR2 is SVGAGI in the germline V gene. The CDR3 DNA follows: TGTGCCAGCCCCGGGAGCACAGATACGCAGTATTTT. This encodes CASPGSTDTQYF.

This clone was seen only a few times. The chain uses TRBV5-1 and TRBJ1-2; unclear D gene. Germline values: CDR1 SGHRS, CDR2 YFSETQ. Trimming shortened V by 0 bases and J by 1 base, and 13 bases separated the two germline ends. The CDR3 runs to 16 residues. The CDR3, as DNA: TGCGCCAGCAGCTTGGCCCCCGGCGGATTTAACTATGGCTACACCTTC. Translated: CASSLAPGGFNYGYTF.

The V and J genes are TRBV7-2 and TRBJ2-1; D is perhaps TRBD2 (6 bases). V shed 1 base and J shed 5 bases, with 12 bases lying between them. Germline assignment: CDR1 SGHTA and CDR2 FQGNSA. This CDR3 region has 15 residues. The DNA of the CDR3 is TGTGCCAGCAGCTTAGAGGCGGGCGGGAACAATGAGCAGTTCTTC. This encodes CASSLEAGGNNEQFF.

The V gene is TRBV7-2, the J gene TRBJ1-4; 11 bases are shared with TRBD1. The V gene's germline CDR1 is SGHTA and CDR2 FQGNSA. The ends lost 5 bases at V and 10 bases at J; junction bases unmatched: 6. This CDR3 contains 14 residues. The CDR3 region has the DNA TGTGCCAGCAGCAGGGCGGGACAGGGGGGAAAACTGTTTTTT. Residues: CASSRAGQGGKLFF.

The DNA for the CDR3 is TGTGCCAGCTTAACCCGACAGAACGTGGATTCACCCCTCCACTTT. Amino acids: CASLTRQNVDSPLHF. The chain has TRBV5-8 and TRBJ1-6; perhaps TRBD1 as D (5 bases). Germline CDR1 and CDR2: SGHTS and YDEGEE. CDR3 length equals 15 residues. With 7 bases removed from V and 8 bases from J, the gap between germline ends came to 19 bases. Full variable domain (outside the CDR3, taken from reference TRBV5-8 and TRBJ1-6): EAGVTQSPTHLIKTRGQQATLRCSPISGHTSVYWYQQALGLGLQFLLWYDEGEERNRGNFPPRFSGRQFPNYSSELNVNALELEDSALYLCASLTRQNVDSPLHFGNGTRLTVT.

This chain connects TRBV6-6 to TRBJ2-2, with D possibly TRBD2 on 8 matching bases. The V gene's germline CDR1 is MNHNY and CDR2 SVGAGI (reference sequence). The CDR3 is made up of 16 amino acids. V lost 7 bases and J 6 bases, leaving 21 bases between the germline ends. CDR3 in DNA: TGTGCCAGCAAGGGGGCGGGGGGTCGGGTCGCCGGGGAGCTGTTTTTT. Translation gives CASKGAGGRVAGELFF.

The chain couples TRBV9 to TRBJ2-5, with D possibly matching TRBD1 (6 bases). Germline CDR1 SGDLS, CDR2 YYNGEE. CDR3 size: 16 residues. V shed 3 bases and J shed 2 bases, with 17 bases lying between them. CDR3 bases: TGTGCCAGCAGCGGACGTCAGACAGGAAGACAAGAGACCCAGTACTTC. It encodes CASSGRQTGRQETQYF.

This clone has only one observation. This chain uses TRBV7-3 with TRBJ2-6; 7 bases line up with TRBD1. CDR1 is SGHTA and CDR2 is FQGTGA in the germline V gene. The V and J ends lost 0 bases and 1 base, in that order; junction bases with no gene match: 15. This CDR3 is 21 amino acids long. CDR3 in amino acids: CASSLTSSSGVRGSGANVLTF. CDR3 in DNA: TGTGCCAGCAGCTTAACTTCAAGTAGTGGGGTCAGGGGGTCTGGGGCCAACGTCCTGACTTTC.

The CDR3 sequence is CASSLNRGSSYNEQFF. CDR3 coding DNA: TGTGCCAGCAGCTTAAACAGGGGAAGCTCCTACAATGAGCAGTTCTTC. The chain joins TRBV5-4 to TRBJ2-1; TRBD1 aligns across 7 bases. The trim removed 2 bases at V and 0 bases at J, leaving 5 bases unmatched. This CDR3 is 16 amino acids long. Germline V gene sequence: CDR1 SGHNT, CDR2 YYREEE (reference sequence). The full variable domain, with the rest looked up from reference TRBV5-4 and TRBJ2-1, is ETGVTQSPTHLIKTRGQQVTLRCSSQSGHNTVSWYQQALGQGPQFIFQYYREEENGRGNFPPRFSGLQFPNYSSELNVNALELDDSALYLCASSLNRGSSYNEQFFGPGTRLTVL.

The CDR3 region has the DNA TGTGCCAGCAGCCAGTCCCCGGAGCGGGGTGAAAAACTGTTTTTT. Translating it yields CASSQSPERGEKLFF. The rearrangement joins TRBV14 to TRBJ1-4; D call uncertain. V was clipped by 3 bases and J by 7 bases, with 15 bases between them. Germline CDR1 is SGHDN and CDR2 is FVKESK. The CDR3 loop spans 15 amino acids. Together with reference TRBV14 and TRBJ1-4, the CDR3 gives the full variable domain: EAGVTQFPSHSVIEKGQTVTLRCDPISGHDNLYWYRRVMGKEIKFLLHFVKESKQDESGMPNNRFLAERTGGTYSTLKVQPAELEDSGVYFCASSQSPERGEKLFFGSGTQLSVL.

This chain joins TRBV29-1 and TRBJ2-5; weak D call: TRBD2 (5 bases). V was pared by 7 bases and J by 5 bases, with 23 bases between. Germline CDR1 and CDR2: SQVTM and ANQGSEA. This CDR3 contains 15 residues. CDR3 loop: CSAAFSAVKGETQYF. The CDR3 DNA sequence: TGCAGCGCTGCATTTAGCGCCGTAAAAGGGGAGACCCAGTACTTC. The full variable domain, its missing parts supplied by reference TRBV29-1 and TRBJ2-5, is SAVISQKPSRDICQRGTSLTIQCQVDSQVTMMFWYRQQPGQSLTLIATANQGSEATYESGFVIDKFPISRPNLTFSTLTVSNMSPEDSSIYLCSAAFSAVKGETQYFGPGTRLLVL.

The chain carries TRBV30 and TRBJ2-5; no clear D. The CDR3 is made up of 13 amino acids. Germline CDR1 GTSNPN, CDR2 SVGIG (reference sequence). The V and J ends lost 0 bases and 2 bases respectively, with 7 bases between them. The CDR3 loop reads CAWSVRRQETQYF. For the CDR3, the DNA is TGTGCCTGGAGTGTCCGCAGACAAGAGACCCAGTACTTC.

V gene TRBV18 combines with J gene TRBJ1-1; D is perhaps TRBD1 (5 bases). V was trimmed by 0 bases and J by 6 bases, leaving 11 bases between them. CDR3 length: 14 residues. Per the germline V gene, CDR1 is KGHSH and CDR2 is LQKENI. The CDR3 sequence: CASSPPTRGPEAFF. In nucleotides, the CDR3 is TGTGCCAGCTCACCACCCACAAGGGGCCCTGAAGCTTTCTTT.

This clone was counted between two and nine times. The J gene is TRBJ1-1, the V gene TRBV6-1; 8 bases align to TRBD1. J lost 5 bases, V lost 9 bases, and 8 bases had no gene match. Germline V CDR1 and CDR2: MNHNS, SASEGT. CDR3 size: 13 residues. CDR3 coding DNA: TGTGCCAGTGGACAGGGCTGGGGGACTGAAGCTTTCTTT. Translated: CASGQGWGTEAFF.